The present T cell receptor (beta chain) was sequenced within a study of blood T cell repertoires in COVID-19. Study background: COVID-19 samples, acute and convalescent, were from the United States, Italy and Spain. In each case, the material was cDNA or gDNA derived from T cells, B-cell-depleted T cells, or PBMCs.

Per the study methods: The authors estimated nucleated cell counts from reference gene primer amplification. This table comes from immunoSEQ multiplex PCR, and its TCRdb copy is limited to in-frame clones, with some not included. V, J and clone size reflect that table, while D and trimming were determined from the DNA. The repertoire holds some 360,000 clones, 80% to 90% seen once, with over 2% in the top ten. The CDR3 sequence is 16 residues long. The germline CDR1 and CDR2 sequences are SEHNR and FQNEAQ (reference sequence). V lost 5 bases, J lost 2 bases, and 19 bases lay in between. Input material: peripheral blood. V is TRBV7-9 and J is TRBJ2-7; D might be TRBD1 (7 bases). This clonotype was obtained from a woman in her sixties with COVID-19, enrolled during active disease. CDR3: CASSGTRAGGTYEQYF. CDR3 coding DNA: TGTGCCAGCAGCGGTACGAGGGCAGGGGGGACCTACGAGCAGTACTTC.